Here is one T cell receptor beta chain with its context. Its matching antigen is unknown. Trimming cost V 3 bases and J 0 bases; bases outside gene matches: 1. Germline-derived CDR1 and CDR2 are DFQATT and SNEGSKA (reference sequence). The CDR3 contains 13 residues. This sample was included in a study of identical twins. Notes on the study in general: It was cross-sectional statistical analysis, not following the same donors, that the conclusions relied on. Beta out-of-frame sequences displayed a weaker excess of sharing between twins. Insertion counts were lower in abundant cord blood beta clonotypes, a trend that memory repertoires did not show.

A universal primer site was added by template switching, and unique molecular identifiers were carried by the cDNA. One entry per CDR3 protein results from TCRdb running MiXCR on the 5' RACE reads. This table has 300,000 to 400,000 distinct CDR3 sequences, about 10% appearing once. The sequenced material came from naive T cells sorted from blood. The source of this sequence is a woman in her 50s in good health. The chain joins TRBV20-1 to TRBJ1-1; TRBD1 matches 7 bases. CDR3 bases: TGCAGTGCTAGGCAGGGGGTGAACACTGAAGCTTTCTTT. Amino acids: CSARQGVNTEAFF.